This TCR beta chain came from a study of CXCR3-negative and CXCR3-positive naive CD8 T cells. The authors prepared UMI-labeled TRB cDNA libraries by 5' RACE. TCRdb processed the 5' RACE reads again and assigns one entry to each CDR3 protein, with no DNA. This specimen shows 60,000 to 65,000 distinct CDR3 sequences; the ten leading clones hold roughly 0.8%. In the case of this clonotype: Antigen specificity is unknown.

Points from the study as a whole: Naive CXCR3-positive cells had TRB CDR3s more hydrophobic than those of CXCR3-negative naive cells.

There are 15 residues in the CDR3. In germline, CDR1 is LGHNA, CDR2 YSLEER. The clonotype originates from a human donor in good health. Some clones in this sample may be carry-over from other donors' samples. The sequencing input was naive CXCR3+ CD8+ T cells from blood. Subset noted: CD45RO-CCR7+CD27+CD95- naive CD8+ T cells expressing CXCR3 (TNR3+). This chain joins TRBV4-3 and TRBJ2-7; TCRdb's assignment of TRBD1 cannot be checked, as there is no DNA. The CDR3 sequence is CASSRGQGNYYEQYF.